The following is a T cell receptor (beta chain) sequence with its context. The immunoSEQ assay was v3.0, run at survey level. Assay used: immunoSEQ multiplex PCR; TCRdb lists only in-frame clones, some missing. The data hold 35,000 or so clones, with 60% to 85% observed a single time. These data come from a study of long-term antiretroviral therapy in people with HIV. Germline CDR1 LNHNV, CDR2 YYDKDF (reference sequence). Trimming shortened V by 8 bases and J by 3 bases, and 17 bases separated the two germline ends. The CDR3 is made up of 15 amino acids. This clonotype was sampled from a woman aged 45-60 years with HIV. V usage is TRBV15 and J usage is TRBJ2-1; D ambiguous. The sequences come from unsorted PBMCs, collected 2 years after starting antiretroviral therapy. This chain's CDR3 is CATRKVPKIYNEQFF. The CDR3 DNA follows: TGTGCCACCCGTAAGGTGCCCAAGATCTACAATGAGCAGTTCTTC.